This T cell receptor beta chain was retrieved from a study of cytomegalovirus exposure and HLA in healthy donors. 60 Vbeta and 13 Jbeta primers were used in PCR. Generated by immunoSEQ multiplex PCR, the TCRdb table keeps only in-frame clones and is missing some. The sample contains under 150,000 clones, 81% of which appear only once. Germline V gene lookup returns CDR1 SNHLY and CDR2 FYNNEI. Deletions cut 1 base from V and 4 bases from J, with 10 bases between. The CDR3 loop spans 14 amino acids. The study's findings and limits: CMV serostatus was the only recorded immune exposure for donors.

This clone was observed a single time. Its antigen is currently unknown. Material for sequencing was PBMCs. The rearrangement uses TRBV2 and TRBJ1-2, with D hard to call. This TCR was sampled from a man younger than 35 in good health and CMV-seronegative. The CDR3 is CASSEDTGSYGYTF. The CDR3 nucleotides read TGTGCCAGCAGTGAAGATACGGGTAGCTATGGCTACACCTTC.